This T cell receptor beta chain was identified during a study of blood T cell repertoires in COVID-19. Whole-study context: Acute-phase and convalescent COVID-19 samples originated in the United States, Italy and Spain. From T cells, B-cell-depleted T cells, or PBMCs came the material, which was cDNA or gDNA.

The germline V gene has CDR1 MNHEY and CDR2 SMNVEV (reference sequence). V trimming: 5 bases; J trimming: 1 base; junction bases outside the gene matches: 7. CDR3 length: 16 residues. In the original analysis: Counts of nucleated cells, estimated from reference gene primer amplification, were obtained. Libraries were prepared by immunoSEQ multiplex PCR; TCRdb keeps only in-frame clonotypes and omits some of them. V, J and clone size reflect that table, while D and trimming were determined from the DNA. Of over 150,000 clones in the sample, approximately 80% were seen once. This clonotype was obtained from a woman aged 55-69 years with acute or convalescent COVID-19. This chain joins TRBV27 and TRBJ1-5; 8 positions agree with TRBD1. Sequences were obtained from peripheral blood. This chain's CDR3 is CASSPRGPRSNQPQHF. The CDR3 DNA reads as TGTGCCAGCAGTCCCAGGGGGCCACGGAGCAATCAGCCCCAGCATTTT.